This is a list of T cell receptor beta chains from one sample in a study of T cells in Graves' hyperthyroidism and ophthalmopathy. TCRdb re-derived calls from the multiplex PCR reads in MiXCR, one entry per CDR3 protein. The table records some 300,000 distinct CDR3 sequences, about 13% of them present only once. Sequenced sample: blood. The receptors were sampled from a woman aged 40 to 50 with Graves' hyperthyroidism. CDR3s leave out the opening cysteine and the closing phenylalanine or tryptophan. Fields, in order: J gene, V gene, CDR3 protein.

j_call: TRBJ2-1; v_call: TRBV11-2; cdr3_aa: ASSLASISQF
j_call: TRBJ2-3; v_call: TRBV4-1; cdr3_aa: ASSQGTSAASTDTQY
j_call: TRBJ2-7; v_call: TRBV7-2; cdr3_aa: ASSLVGGTLYEQY
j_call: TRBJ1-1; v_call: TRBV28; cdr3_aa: ASSLTVGQGMGNTEAF
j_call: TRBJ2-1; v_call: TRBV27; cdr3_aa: ASSLSRGQYNEQF
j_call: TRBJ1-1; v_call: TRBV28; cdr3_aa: ASRTDVLNTGAF
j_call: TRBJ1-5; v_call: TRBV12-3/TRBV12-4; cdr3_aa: ASSLAWGGNQPQH
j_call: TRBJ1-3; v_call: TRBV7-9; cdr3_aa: ASSLGAVSSPGNTIY
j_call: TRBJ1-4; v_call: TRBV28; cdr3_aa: ASRGDNEKLF
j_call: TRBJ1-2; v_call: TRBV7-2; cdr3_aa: ASSLASVPRGYT
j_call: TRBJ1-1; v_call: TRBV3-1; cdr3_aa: ASSQERGRSTTEAF
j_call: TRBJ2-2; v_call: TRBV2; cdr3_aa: ASSGGWTETTGELF
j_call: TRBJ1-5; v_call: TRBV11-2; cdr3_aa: ASSPRPLGATQPQH
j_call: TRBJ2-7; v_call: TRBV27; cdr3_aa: ASSLAAGGPKNEQY
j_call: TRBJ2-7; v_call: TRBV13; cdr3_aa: ASSSWGASYEQY
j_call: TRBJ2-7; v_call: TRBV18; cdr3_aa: ASSPRTTTYEQY
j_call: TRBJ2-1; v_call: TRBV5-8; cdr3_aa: ASSFGLTGFNEQF
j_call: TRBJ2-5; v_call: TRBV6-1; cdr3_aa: ASSSPRTVTQETQY
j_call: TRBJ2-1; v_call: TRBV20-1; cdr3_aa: SARDLGLSLF
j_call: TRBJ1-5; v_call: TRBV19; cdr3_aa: ASSIQGQLNQPQH
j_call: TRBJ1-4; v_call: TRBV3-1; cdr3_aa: ASSRLSPNEKLF
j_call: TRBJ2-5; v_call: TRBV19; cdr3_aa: ASSSSSVGETQY
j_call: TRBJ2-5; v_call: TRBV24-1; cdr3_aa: ATSDFAASGSQETQY
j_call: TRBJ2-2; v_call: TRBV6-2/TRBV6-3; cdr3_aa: ASRGLGLPNTGELF
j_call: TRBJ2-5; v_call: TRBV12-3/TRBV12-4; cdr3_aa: ASRGYGTGPQY
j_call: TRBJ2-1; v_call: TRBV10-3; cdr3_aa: AIGSLAGDNEQF
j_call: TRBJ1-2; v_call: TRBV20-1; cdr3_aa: SARLPSDGTGSNYGYT
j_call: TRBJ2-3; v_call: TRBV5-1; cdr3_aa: ASSLEGGTDTQY
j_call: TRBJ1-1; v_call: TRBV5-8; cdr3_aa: ASSSTGQNTEAF
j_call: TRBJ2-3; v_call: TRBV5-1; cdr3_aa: ASSLTVTSTDTQY
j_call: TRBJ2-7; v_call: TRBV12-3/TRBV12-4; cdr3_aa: ASSLFYAGGVQY
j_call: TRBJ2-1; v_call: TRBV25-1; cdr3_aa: ASRSSGGHYNEQF
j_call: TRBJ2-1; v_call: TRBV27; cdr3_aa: ASSSPPGTGSYNEQF
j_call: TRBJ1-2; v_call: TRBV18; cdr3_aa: ASSGRDGYT
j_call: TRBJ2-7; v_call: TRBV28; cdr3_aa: ASSPHCSYEQY
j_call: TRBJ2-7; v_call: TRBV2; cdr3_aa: ASSVGAQY
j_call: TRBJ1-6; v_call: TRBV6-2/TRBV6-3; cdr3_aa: ASTRGQENSPLH